This is a list of T cell receptor beta chains from one sample in a study of T cell responses to AZD1222 COVID-19 vaccine. Some clones are missing from TCRdb's copy, which holds only in-frame ones; the method was immunoSEQ multiplex PCR. The sample has over 120,000 clones. The sequencing sample was made of peripheral blood. Receptors originate from an adult in good health. Each CDR3 is given with its conserved first and last residue. Fields, in order: V gene, J gene, D gene, CDR3 DNA, CDR3 protein. The D gene is left open where the match is weak.

>TRBV10-2|TRBJ1-6|.
TGCGCCAGCACCCCGGGCTCCTATAATTCACCCCTCCACTTT
CASTPGSYNSPLHF
>TRBV6-5|TRBJ1-1|.
TGTGCCAGCAGTTACTCGCAACTGGGAGGGGGTGAAGCTTTCTTT
CASSYSQLGGGEAFF
>TRBV5-1|TRBJ2-2|.
TGCGCCAGCAGCTTGGCTGCGCGGCAGGGCCGGGAGCTGTTTTTT
CASSLAARQGRELFF
>TRBV11-2|TRBJ1-2|.
TGTGCCAGCAGCTTAGTGGCAGGGACGAACTATGGCTACACCTTC
CASSLVAGTNYGYTF
>TRBV18|TRBJ2-5|TRBD1
TGTGCCAGCTCACCCGACAGGGTGGAATTGACCCAGTACTTC
CASSPDRVELTQYF
>TRBV6-2/TRBV6-3|TRBJ2-5|TRBD2
TGTGCCAGCAGTTCCATGGGACTAGCGGGGACCTACCAAGAGACCCAGTACTTC
CASSSMGLAGTYQETQYF
>TRBV6-5|TRBJ2-2|.
TGTGCCAGCGGCTTGGCTAGAAACACCGGGGAGCTGTTTTTT
CASGLARNTGELFF
>TRBV6-5|TRBJ1-2|TRBD1
TGTGCCAGCAGTCTGGGACAGGACTATGGCTACACCTTC
CASSLGQDYGYTF
>TRBV4-3|TRBJ2-2|.
TGCGCCAGCAGAAGGTGGGAGGGGGTAGCGAGCACCGGGGAGCTGTTTTTT
CASRRWEGVASTGELFF
>TRBV5-1|TRBJ2-7|.
TGCGCCAGCAGCTTGTGGACGGAGAGCTCCTACGAGCAGTACTTC
CASSLWTESSYEQYF
>TRBV6-5|TRBJ1-2|.
TGTGCCAGCAGCATACAGGGTGTCTATGGCTACACCTTC
CASSIQGVYGYTF
>TRBV5-8|TRBJ2-5|TRBD2
TGTGCCAGCAGCTTGTCCAGGACTAGCGGGGATATAGGGACCCAGTACTTC
CASSLSRTSGDIGTQYF
>TRBV7-9|TRBJ1-1|.
TGTGCCAGCAGCTTCGCCCCACCCCCGCCCGAAGCTTTCTTT
CASSFAPPPPEAFF
>TRBV7-8|TRBJ2-2|.
TGTGCCAGCAGCTTAGCCTCGGGCTCGAACACCGGGGAGCTGTTTTTT
CASSLASGSNTGELFF
>TRBV15|TRBJ1-2|TRBD1
TGTGCCACCAGCAGGGACAGGGGGCCGACGAACTATGGCTACACCTTC
CATSRDRGPTNYGYTF
>TRBV14|TRBJ1-1|TRBD1
TGTGCCAGCAGCCGGGACAGGGGCGGCGGCATGAACACTGAAGCTTTCTTT
CASSRDRGGGMNTEAFF
>TRBV11-2|TRBJ2-3|.
TGTGCCAGCAGCTTAGATGGGTTTGCAGATACGCAGTATTTT
CASSLDGFADTQYF
>TRBV7-8|TRBJ1-1|TRBD1
TGTGCCAGCAGCTTTGGGACAGTCCCGAACACTGAAGCTTTCTTT
CASSFGTVPNTEAFF
>TRBV14|TRBJ2-5|TRBD2
TGTGCCAGCAGCCAATCGGGAGGGGAACCGGAGACCCAGTACTTC
CASSQSGGEPETQYF
>TRBV7-3|TRBJ2-1|.
TGTGCCAGCAGCCACCGGCTATCCTCCTACAATGAGCAGTTCTTC
CASSHRLSSYNEQFF
>TRBV6-1|TRBJ1-5|TRBD1
TGTGCCAGCAGTGACGGGACAGGGCGTCAGCCCCAGCATTTT
CASSDGTGRQPQHF
>TRBV19|TRBJ1-5|.
TGTGCCAGTAGTATGCGGGAGAATCAGCCCCAGCATTTT
CASSMRENQPQHF
>TRBV7-9|TRBJ1-4|.
TGTGCCAGCAGCCTGACAGGCGCAACTAATGAAAAACTGTTTTTT
CASSLTGATNEKLFF
>TRBV30|TRBJ1-3|.
TGTGCCTGGAGTCTCCAGACTCCTGGAAACACCATATATTTT
CAWSLQTPGNTIYF
>TRBV19|TRBJ2-7|.
TGTGCCAGTAGTGGCTCGGGACACATCTACGAGCAGTACTTC
CASSGSGHIYEQYF
>TRBV19|TRBJ1-6|.
TGTGCCAGTAGTATGCAGGGCAGGGATTCACCCCTCCACTTT
CASSMQGRDSPLHF
>TRBV18|TRBJ1-3|.
TGTGCCAGCTCATCAAGCTCTGGAAACACCATATATTTT
CASSSSSGNTIYF
>TRBV27|TRBJ1-1|.
TGTGCCAGCAGTTTAGCCTTTAACACTGAAGCTTTCTTT
CASSLAFNTEAFF
>TRBV12-3/TRBV12-4|TRBJ1-1|.
TGTGCCAGCAGTTTTGGGGGTTTGGCTGAAGCTTTCTTT
CASSFGGLAEAFF
>TRBV15|TRBJ1-2|.
TGTGCCACCAGCAGAGATCAATCAGGGGACTATGGCTACACCTTC
CATSRDQSGDYGYTF
>TRBV9|TRBJ1-3|.
TGTGCCAGCAGCGTAGAGGTGGGGGGCTCTGGAAACACCATATATTTT
CASSVEVGGSGNTIYF
>TRBV7-2|TRBJ1-5|TRBD1
TGTGCCAGCAGCTTAACTGGACAGGGGGCCGGCGGTCAGCCCCAGCATTTT
CASSLTGQGAGGQPQHF
>TRBV9|TRBJ1-1|.
TGTGCCAGCAGCCAGGGAGGGGACACTGAAGCTTTCTTT
CASSQGGDTEAFF
>TRBV11-3|TRBJ1-2|.
TGTGCCAGCAGCTTAGCCCAGGGAGGCTATGGCTACACCTTC
CASSLAQGGYGYTF
>TRBV25-1|TRBJ2-7|TRBD2
TGTGCCAGCAGTGAATTTGCGACTAGCGGGACCCCTGGTGAGCAGTACTTC
CASSEFATSGTPGEQYF
>TRBV5-8|TRBJ2-1|.
TGTGCCAGCACTTTTAGTGTTTCCTCCTACAATGAGCAGTTCTTC
CASTFSVSSYNEQFF
>TRBV5-5|TRBJ1-2|.
TGTGCCAGCAGCTCCTCGGTTCGGTCTAACTATGGCTACACCTTC
CASSSSVRSNYGYTF
>TRBV2|TRBJ1-5|.
TGTGCCAGCAGCCGGGACCGGCTCAATCAGCCCCAGCATTTT
CASSRDRLNQPQHF
>TRBV7-3|TRBJ1-1|.
TGTGCCAGCAGCTTAACACCCGACACTGAAGCTTTCTTT
CASSLTPDTEAFF
>TRBV12-3/TRBV12-4|TRBJ2-7|TRBD1
TGTGCCAGCAGTCCGACAGGGTCTCACGAGCAGTACTTC
CASSPTGSHEQYF
>TRBV5-4|TRBJ1-3|.
TGTGCCAGCAGCTTGGGCGGCTCTGGAAACACCATATATTTT
CASSLGGSGNTIYF
>TRBV5-4|TRBJ1-2|.
TGTGCCAGCAGCCCGCCTGGGGACTATGGCTACACCTTC
CASSPPGDYGYTF